This section outlines one T cell receptor (beta chain) sequence together with its context. These data belong to a study of T cell changes during pregnancy in multiple sclerosis. V shed 6 bases, J shed 2 bases, and the junction held 5 bases outside the gene matches. Germline V gene sequence: CDR1 MGHRA, CDR2 YSYEKL. This CDR3 has 14 amino acids. Profiled with immunoSEQ multiplex PCR; TCRdb holds only in-frame clones, not every one. The data contain about 35,000 clones, 90% of them singletons. V usage is TRBV4-1 and J usage is TRBJ2-3, with TRBD2 identical over 7 bases. The sample was CD4+ T cells from peripheral blood mononuclear cells, taken in the second trimester of pregnancy. This receptor was identified in a female donor with multiple sclerosis, enrolled in a pregnancy study. The CDR3 DNA follows: TGCGCCAGCAGGAGGGAGGGCCTCACAGATACGCAGTATTTT. Translating gives CASRREGLTDTQYF.